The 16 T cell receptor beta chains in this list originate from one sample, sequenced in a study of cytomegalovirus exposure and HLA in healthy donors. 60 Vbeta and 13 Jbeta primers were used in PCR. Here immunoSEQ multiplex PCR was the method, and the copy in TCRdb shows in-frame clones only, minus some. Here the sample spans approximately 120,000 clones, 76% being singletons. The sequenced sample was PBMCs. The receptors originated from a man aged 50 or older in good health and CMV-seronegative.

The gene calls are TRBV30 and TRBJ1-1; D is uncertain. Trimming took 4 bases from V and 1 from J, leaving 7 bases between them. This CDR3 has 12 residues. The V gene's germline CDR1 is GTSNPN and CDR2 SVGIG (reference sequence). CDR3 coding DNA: TGTGCCTGGACCGAGGGGAACACTGAAGCTTTCTTT. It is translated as CAWTEGNTEAFF. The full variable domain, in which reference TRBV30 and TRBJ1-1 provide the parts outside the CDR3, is SQTIHQWPATLVQPVGSPLSLECTVEGTSNPNLYWYRQAAGRGLQLLFYSVGIGQISSEVPQNLSASRPQDRQFILSSKKLLLSDSGFYLCAWTEGNTEAFFGQGTRLTVV.

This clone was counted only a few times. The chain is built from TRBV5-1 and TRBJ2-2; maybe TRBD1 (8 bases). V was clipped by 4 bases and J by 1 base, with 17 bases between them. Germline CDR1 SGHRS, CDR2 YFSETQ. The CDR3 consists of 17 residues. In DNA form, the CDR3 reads TGCGCCAGCAGCCTCTCGGGAGGACAGGGGAACACCGGGGAGCTGTTTTTT. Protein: CASSLSGGQGNTGELFF.

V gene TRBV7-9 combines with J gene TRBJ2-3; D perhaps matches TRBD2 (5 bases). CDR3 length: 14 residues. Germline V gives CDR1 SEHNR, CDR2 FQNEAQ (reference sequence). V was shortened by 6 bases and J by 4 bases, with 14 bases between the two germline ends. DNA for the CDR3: TGTGCCAGCAGGGGCCTCCCCGGGGCAGATACGCAGTATTTT. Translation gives CASRGLPGADTQYF. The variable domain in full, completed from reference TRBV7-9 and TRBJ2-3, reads DTGVSQNPRHKITKRGQNVTFRCDPISEHNRLYWYRQTLGQGPEFLTYFQNEAQLEKSRLLSDRFSAERPKGSFSTLEIQRTEQGDSAMYLCASRGLPGADTQYFGPGTRLTVL.

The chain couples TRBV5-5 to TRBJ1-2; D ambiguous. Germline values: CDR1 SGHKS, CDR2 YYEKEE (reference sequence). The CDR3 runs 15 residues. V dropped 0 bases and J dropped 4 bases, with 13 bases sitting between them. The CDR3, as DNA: TGTGCCAGCAGCTTGGGGTTGGAGGATCGCTATGGCTACACCTTC. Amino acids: CASSLGLEDRYGYTF.

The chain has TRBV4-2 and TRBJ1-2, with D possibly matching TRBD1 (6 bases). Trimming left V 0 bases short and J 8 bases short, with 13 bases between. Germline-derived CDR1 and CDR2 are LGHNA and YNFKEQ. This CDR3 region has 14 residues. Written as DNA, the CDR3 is TGTGCCAGCAGCCAAGATCCGACAGGAATCGGCTACACCTTC. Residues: CASSQDPTGIGYTF.

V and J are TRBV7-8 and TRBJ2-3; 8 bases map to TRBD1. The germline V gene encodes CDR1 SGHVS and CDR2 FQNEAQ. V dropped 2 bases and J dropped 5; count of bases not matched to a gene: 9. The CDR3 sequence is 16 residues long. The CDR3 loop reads CASSLLGQGVLDTQYF. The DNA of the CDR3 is TGTGCCAGCAGCTTACTAGGACAGGGAGTCCTAGATACGCAGTATTTT.

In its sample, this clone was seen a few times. CDR3 sequence (DNA): TGTGCCAGCAGCCCGGACAGGGTCTACGAGCAGTACGTC. Its translation is CASSPDRVYEQYV. The chain employs TRBV7-9 and TRBJ2-7; TRBD1 matches at 8 bases. This CDR3 region has 13 residues. Per germline, CDR1 SEHNR and CDR2 FQNEAQ (reference sequence). Losses at the gene ends were 5 bases for V and 3 bases for J; bases not matched to a gene: 3.

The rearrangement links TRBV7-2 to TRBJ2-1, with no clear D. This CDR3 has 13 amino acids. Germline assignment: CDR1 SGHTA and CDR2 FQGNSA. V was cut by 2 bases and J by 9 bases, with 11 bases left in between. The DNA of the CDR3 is TGTGCCAGCAGCTTAAGAATGCGTATTGAGCAGTTCTTC. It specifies CASSLRMRIEQFF.

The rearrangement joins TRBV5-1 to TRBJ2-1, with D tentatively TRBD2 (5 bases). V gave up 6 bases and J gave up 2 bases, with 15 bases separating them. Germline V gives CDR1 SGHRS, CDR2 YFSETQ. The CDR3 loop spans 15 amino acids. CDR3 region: CASNQRGPPYNEQFF. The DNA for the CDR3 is TGCGCCAGCAACCAAAGAGGGCCCCCCTACAATGAGCAGTTCTTC.

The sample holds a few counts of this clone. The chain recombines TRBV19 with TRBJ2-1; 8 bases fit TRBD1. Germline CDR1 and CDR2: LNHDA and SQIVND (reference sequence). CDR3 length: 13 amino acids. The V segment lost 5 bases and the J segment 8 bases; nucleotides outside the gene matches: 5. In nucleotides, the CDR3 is TGTGCCAGTAGTGAACAGGGGGTCCATGAGCAGTTCTTC. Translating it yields CASSEQGVHEQFF.

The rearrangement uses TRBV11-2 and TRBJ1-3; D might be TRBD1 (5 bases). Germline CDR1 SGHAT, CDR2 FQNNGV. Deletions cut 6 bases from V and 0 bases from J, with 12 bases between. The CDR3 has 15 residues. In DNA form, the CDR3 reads TGTGCCAGCAGTCGGGGGGAGAGCTCTGGAAACACCATATATTTT. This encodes CASSRGESSGNTIYF.

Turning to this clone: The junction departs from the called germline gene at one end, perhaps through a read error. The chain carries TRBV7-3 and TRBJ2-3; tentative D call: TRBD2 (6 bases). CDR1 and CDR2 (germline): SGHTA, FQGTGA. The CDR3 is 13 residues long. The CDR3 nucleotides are TGTGCCAGCAGCTCGGGACTTCCAGACACGCAGTATTTT. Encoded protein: CASSSGLPDTQYF.

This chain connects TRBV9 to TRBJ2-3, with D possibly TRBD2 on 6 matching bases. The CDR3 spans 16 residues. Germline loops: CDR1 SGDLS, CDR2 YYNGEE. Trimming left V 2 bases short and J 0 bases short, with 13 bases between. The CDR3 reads CASSVGAGTSTDTQYF. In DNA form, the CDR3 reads TGTGCCAGCAGCGTTGGGGCGGGGACTAGCACAGATACGCAGTATTTT. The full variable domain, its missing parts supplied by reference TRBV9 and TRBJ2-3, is DSGVTQTPKHLITATGQRVTLRCSPRSGDLSVYWYQQSLDQGLQFLIQYYNGEERAKGNILERFSAQQFPDLHSELNLSSLELGDSALYFCASSVGAGTSTDTQYFGPGTRLTVL.

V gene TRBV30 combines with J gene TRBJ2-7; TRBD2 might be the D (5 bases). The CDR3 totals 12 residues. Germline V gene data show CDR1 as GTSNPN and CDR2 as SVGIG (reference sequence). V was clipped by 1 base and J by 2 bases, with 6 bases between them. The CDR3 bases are TGTGCCTGGAGTGCGGGAACCTACGAGCAGTACTTC. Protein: CAWSAGTYEQYF.

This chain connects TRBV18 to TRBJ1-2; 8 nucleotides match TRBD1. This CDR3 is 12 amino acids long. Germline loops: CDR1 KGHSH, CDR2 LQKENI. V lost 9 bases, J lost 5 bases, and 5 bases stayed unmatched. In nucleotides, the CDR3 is TGTGCCAGTTCTGACAGGGGATATGGCTACACCTTC. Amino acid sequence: CASSDRGYGYTF.

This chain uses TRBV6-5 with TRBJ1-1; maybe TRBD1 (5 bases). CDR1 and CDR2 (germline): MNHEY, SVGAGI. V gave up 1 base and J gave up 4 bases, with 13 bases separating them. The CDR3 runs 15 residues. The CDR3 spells CASSYLTGFGTEAFF. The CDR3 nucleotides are TGTGCCAGCAGTTACTTAACAGGCTTTGGCACTGAAGCTTTCTTT.